Listed below are T cell receptor beta chains from one sample, sequenced in a study of Tregs in tolerant kidney transplant recipients. Generated by immunoSEQ multiplex PCR, the TCRdb table keeps only in-frame clones and is missing some. Counted here are roughly 40,000 clones, 95% occurring once; the ten biggest clones make up approximately 0.39%. What these receptors recognize is not known. The sample consisted of Tregs from blood cultured with allogeneic cells. Every receptor here comes from a human donor in good health. CDR3s include the opening cysteine and the closing phenylalanine or tryptophan. The D gene is left open where the match is weak. Size tells how often a clone was seen (once, few, many) or the class of an expanded clone, and some rows leave it out.

TRBV7-2	TRBD1	TRBJ1-4	.	15	CASSASGTVNEKLFF	TGTGCCAGCAGCGCCTCCGGGACAGTGAATGAAAAACTGTTTTTT
TRBV6-6	.	TRBJ2-2	.	15	CASSFRQMNTGELFF	TGTGCCAGCAGTTTCCGGCAGATGAACACCGGGGAGCTGTTTTTT
TRBV9	.	TRBJ2-3	.	17	CASSVRPLVGPTDTQYF	TGTGCCAGCAGCGTGAGACCCCTGGTTGGTCCCACAGATACGCAGTATTTT
TRBV5-1	.	TRBJ2-7	.	12	CASSLGSAEQYF	TGCGCCAGCAGCTTGGGTTCCGCCGAGCAGTACTTC
TRBV15	.	TRBJ1-3	.	16	CATSREGDRAGNTIYF	TGTGCCACCAGCAGAGAAGGGGATAGAGCTGGAAACACCATATATTTT
TRBV7-2	.	TRBJ1-2	.	13	CASSLAGNYGYTF	TGTGCCAGCAGCTTAGCGGGGAACTATGGCTACACCTTC
TRBV2	TRBD1	TRBJ1-3	.	15	CASSDRTGQGNTIYF	TGTGCCAGCAGTGATCGGACAGGGCAAGGAAACACCATATATTTT
TRBV7-3	.	TRBJ2-3	.	16	CASSLKGGRITDTQYF	TGTGCCAGCAGCTTAAAGGGGGGGCGTATCACAGATACGCAGTATTTT
TRBV5-1	TRBD1	TRBJ1-3	.	14	CASMLGQPGNTIYF	TGCGCCAGCATGTTGGGACAGCCCGGAAACACCATATATTTT
TRBV2	.	TRBJ1-6	.	15	CASSYRASYNSPLHF	TGTGCCAGCAGTTACAGGGCCTCCTATAATTCACCCCTCCACTTT
TRBV2	.	TRBJ2-7	.	13	CASIGDHSYEQYF	TGTGCCAGCATCGGGGATCACTCCTACGAGCAGTACTTC
TRBV6-5	TRBD1	TRBJ2-7	.	15	CASRGWDRGTYEQYF	TGTGCCAGCAGAGGATGGGACAGGGGAACTTACGAGCAGTACTTC
TRBV5-1	.	TRBJ2-5	.	17	CASSFRGRWQGQETQYF	TGCGCCAGCAGCTTTCGTGGTAGATGGCAGGGACAAGAGACCCAGTACTTC
TRBV11-2	.	TRBJ2-3	.	16	CASSTLRRSGMDTQYF	TGTGCCAGCAGCACCCTTCGGCGGTCAGGGATGGATACGCAGTATTTT
TRBV18	.	TRBJ2-1	.	14	CASSPGVVWGEQFF	TGTGCCAGCTCACCGGGCGTAGTTTGGGGGGAGCAGTTCTTC
TRBV19	.	TRBJ2-2	.	15	CASKWSRTNTGELFF	TGTGCCAGTAAGTGGAGTCGTACGAACACCGGGGAGCTGTTTTTT
TRBV7-9	.	TRBJ1-5	.	12	CASSSNSEPQHF	TGTGCCAGCAGCTCCAACTCGGAGCCCCAGCATTTT
TRBV7-2	.	TRBJ2-1	.	14	CASSPIAVYNEQFF	TGTGCCAGCAGCCCGATAGCGGTCTACAATGAGCAGTTCTTC
TRBV5-4	TRBD1	TRBJ2-1	.	14	CASSSPTGDNEQFF	TGTGCCAGCAGCTCTCCTACAGGGGATAATGAGCAGTTCTTC
TRBV19	TRBD1	TRBJ1-2	medium-sized	14	CASRRDRGNYGYTF	TGTGCCAGTAGACGGGACAGGGGAAACTATGGCTACACCTTC
TRBV7-6	TRBD2	TRBJ2-2	.	16	CASSLIVGEGTGELFF	TGTGCCAGCAGCTTGATCGTCGGGGAGGGCACCGGGGAGCTGTTTTTT
TRBV5-4	TRBD1	TRBJ1-1	.	13	CASSLTGVTEAFF	TGTGCCAGCAGCTTGACAGGGGTCACTGAAGCTTTCTTT
TRBV6-5	TRBD2	TRBJ2-7	.	15	CASSWRGGSSYEQYF	TGTGCCAGCAGTTGGCGGGGAGGGAGCTCCTACGAGCAGTACTTC
TRBV9	.	TRBJ2-5	.	15	CASSPRVDFGETQYF	TGTGCCAGCAGCCCCCGGGTAGATTTTGGGGAGACCCAGTACTTC
TRBV20-1	.	TRBJ1-3	.	11	CSAALRNTIYF	TGCAGTGCCGCCCTCAGGAACACCATATATTTT
TRBV6-6	.	TRBJ1-5	.	16	CASSNSGGSGNQPQHF	TGTGCCAGCAGTAACTCCGGGGGCTCGGGCAATCAGCCCCAGCATTTT
TRBV7-9	TRBD2	TRBJ2-1	.	13	CASSTQRGGLPVF	TGTGCCAGCAGCACCCAGCGGGGGGGCCTTCCCGTCTTC
TRBV15	.	TRBJ2-1	.	18	CATSRHLRSASSYNEQFF	TGTGCCACCAGCAGACACTTGCGCAGCGCCAGCTCCTACAATGAGCAGTTCTTC
TRBV6-1	.	TRBJ1-5	few	15	CASSVAAGMNQPQHF	TGTGCCAGCAGTGTTGCGGCAGGGATGAATCAGCCCCAGCATTTT
TRBV4-2	TRBD2	TRBJ2-3	once	21	CASSPLNLGIQLATSTDTQYF	TGTGCCAGCAGCCCGCTAAACCTAGGGATCCAACTAGCGACTAGCACAGATACGCAGTATTTT
TRBV6-5	TRBD2	TRBJ2-2	.	15	CASRPRGSGTGELFF	TGTGCCAGCAGGCCGCGCGGGAGCGGTACCGGGGAGCTGTTTTTT
TRBV27	.	TRBJ2-2	.	14	CASSLSSATGELFF	TGTGCCAGCAGTTTATCGTCGGCCACCGGGGAGCTGTTTTTT
TRBV7-8	TRBD1	TRBJ1-2	once	16	CASSLHRGLPSDGYTF	TGTGCCAGCAGCTTACACAGGGGGTTACCCTCGGATGGCTACACCTTC
TRBV11-3	.	TRBJ1-1	.	13	CASSPNLNTEAFF	TGTGCCAGCAGCCCTAATTTGAACACTGAAGCTTTCTTT
TRBV6-1	.	TRBJ2-7	.	13	CASTWTGPYEQYF	TGTGCCAGCACCTGGACCGGACCCTACGAGCAGTACTTC
TRBV9	TRBD2	TRBJ2-5	.	16	CASSVVGRASRETQYF	TGTGCCAGCAGCGTAGTCGGGAGGGCCTCTCGGGAGACCCAGTACTTC
TRBV6-6	.	TRBJ2-5	once	12	CASSYTQETQYF	TGTGCCAGCAGTTACACCCAAGAGACCCAGTACTTC
TRBV18	.	TRBJ2-7	.	14	CASSPEYKRPEQYF	TGTGCCAGCTCACCGGAGTACAAGCGCCCCGAGCAGTACTTC
TRBV10-3	.	TRBJ1-1	.	11	CATADLTEAFF	TGTGCCACCGCCGACCTCACTGAAGCTTTCTTT
TRBV19	.	TRBJ1-2	once	19	CASSIDLIGGPGLYYGYTF	TGTGCCAGTAGTATAGATTTGATTGGGGGGCCCGGGCTATACTATGGCTACACCTTC
TRBV6-1	TRBD1	TRBJ2-1	.	14	CASLQDREYYEQFF	TGTGCCAGCCTCCAGGACAGGGAGTATTATGAGCAGTTCTTC
TRBV27	.	TRBJ1-2	.	12	CASGTTNYGYTF	TGTGCCAGCGGTACGACAAATTATGGCTACACCTTC
TRBV10-2	.	TRBJ2-5	few	12	CASKNSGETQYF	TGCGCCAGCAAGAACAGCGGAGAGACCCAGTACTTC
TRBV18	TRBD2	TRBJ2-7	.	14	CASSPSSGNDQQYF	TGTGCCAGCTCACCTTCTAGCGGGAATGATCAGCAGTACTTC
TRBV7-2	TRBD2	TRBJ2-7	.	18	CASSLVRGTSGRAVEQYF	TGTGCCAGCAGCTTAGTCCGCGGGACTAGCGGGAGGGCCGTGGAGCAGTACTTC